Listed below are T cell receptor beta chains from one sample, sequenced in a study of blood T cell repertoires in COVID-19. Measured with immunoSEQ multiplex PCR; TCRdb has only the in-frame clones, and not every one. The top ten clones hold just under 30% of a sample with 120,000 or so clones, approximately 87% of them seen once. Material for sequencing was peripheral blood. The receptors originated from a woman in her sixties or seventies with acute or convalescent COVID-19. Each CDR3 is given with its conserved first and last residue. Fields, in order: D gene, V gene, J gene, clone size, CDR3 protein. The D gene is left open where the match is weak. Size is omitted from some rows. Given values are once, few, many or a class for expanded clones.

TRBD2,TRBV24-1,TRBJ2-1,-,CATSARTIAGVEQFF
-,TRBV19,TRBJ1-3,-,CASSPGTFGNTIYF
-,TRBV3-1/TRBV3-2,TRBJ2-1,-,CASSPRGSSYNEQFF
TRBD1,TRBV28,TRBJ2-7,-,CASSTQGGASYEQYF
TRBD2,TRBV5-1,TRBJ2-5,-,CASSLGLAGGETQYF
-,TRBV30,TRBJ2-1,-,CAWTRGSSYNEQFF
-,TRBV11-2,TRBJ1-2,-,CASSFVRGYANYGYTF
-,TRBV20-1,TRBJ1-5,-,CSASRDSWGNQPQHF
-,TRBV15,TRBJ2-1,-,CATSRDLNARAEQFF
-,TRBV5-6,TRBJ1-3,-,CASLTRKSSGNTIYF
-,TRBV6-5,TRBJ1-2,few,CASTSESTRRMGYTF
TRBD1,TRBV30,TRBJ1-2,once,CAWNRQGDYGYTF
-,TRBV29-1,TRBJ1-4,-,CSVATGSVEKLFF
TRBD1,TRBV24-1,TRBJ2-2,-,CATGQRTGELFF
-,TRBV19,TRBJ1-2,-,CASAHGARNYYGYTF
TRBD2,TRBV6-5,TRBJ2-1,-,CASSYGGGSYNEQFF
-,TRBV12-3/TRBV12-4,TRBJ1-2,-,CASTRGAGGYTF
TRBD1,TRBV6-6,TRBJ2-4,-,CASSPTTGGIVKNIQYF
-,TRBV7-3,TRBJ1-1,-,CASSFDSNTEAFF